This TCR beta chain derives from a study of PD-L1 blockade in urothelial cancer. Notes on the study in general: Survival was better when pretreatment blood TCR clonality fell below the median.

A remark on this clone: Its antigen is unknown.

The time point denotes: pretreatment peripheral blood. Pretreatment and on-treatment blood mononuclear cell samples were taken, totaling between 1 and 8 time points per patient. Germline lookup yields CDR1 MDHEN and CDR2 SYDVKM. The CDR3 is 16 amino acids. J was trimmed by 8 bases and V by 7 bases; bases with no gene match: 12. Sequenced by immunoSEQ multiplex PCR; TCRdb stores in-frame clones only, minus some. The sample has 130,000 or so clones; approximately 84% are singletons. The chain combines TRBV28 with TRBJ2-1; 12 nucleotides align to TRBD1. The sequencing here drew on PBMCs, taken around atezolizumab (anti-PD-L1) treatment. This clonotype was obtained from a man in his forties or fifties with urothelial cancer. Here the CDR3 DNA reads TGTGCCAGCACCCGAGGGACAGGGGGCGCAAGGTATGAGCAGTTCTTC. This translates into CASTRGTGGARYEQFF.